Below, one T cell receptor beta chain is given with its context. Its antigen is currently not known. No qualities accompany the bases; no much larger clone lies one base away. From a lookup of the germline V gene, CDR1 and CDR2 are SGHRS and YFSETQ. V trim: 3 bases; J trim: 9 bases; unmatched bases: 9. The CDR3 has 14 amino acids, counting the end cysteine and phenylalanine. The read is trimmed to its CDR3 DNA, 42 bases read in frame from base 1. These data originate in a study of post-analysis software for immune sequencing data (dated by TCRdb to the mid-2010s). At the level of the whole study: The recorded disease courses included relapsing-remitting, secondary progressive and progressive-relapsing multiple sclerosis, and some patients had no subtype annotation. The multiple sclerosis patient repertoires were compared with approximately 11 previously published healthy control repertoires from donors aged about 6 to 26 years. A subset of samples was prepared in parallel using single-end sample barcoding, then pooled and co-amplified after Illumina adapter ligation.

Overall study results and their limits: Direct clustering with F measure showed strong co-clustering of samples prepared in the same batch, prompting a batch-effect correction. The control group was slightly older than the multiple sclerosis patient group. Significantly higher frequencies in patients than in controls were found for five TRBV segments, including TRBV5-6, TRBV5-1 and TRBV20-1. Significantly lower normalized Chao1 diversity was found in multiple sclerosis patients than in controls, suggesting substantial peripheral T-cell clonal expansion.

To demonstrate the VDJtools post-analysis software, TCR beta repertoires were profiled from the peripheral blood of about 14 young patients with multiple sclerosis. The multiple sclerosis patients were children and adolescents between roughly 6 and 17 years of age. The library was produced with PCR. The run used an Illumina HiSeq 2500. To reduce PCR and sequencing biases, unique molecular identifiers were incorporated into the TCR beta cDNA libraries. About 500,000 cDNA molecules were obtained for every 1 to 10 million input T cells, so each molecule roughly corresponded to one T cell. The patient libraries were prepared and sequenced using the same protocol as the earlier healthy control dataset. Samples belonging to the same batch were prepared together, multiplexed and sequenced on a shared HiSeq lane. In the authors' own workflow: Raw barcoded reads were processed with MIGEC, discarding single-read molecular identifier groups before consensus assembly and CDR3 extraction. Clonotype tables were post-analysed with VDJtools, normalizing diversity by down-sampling all datasets to the smallest sample size. To correct batch-related cross-sample contamination, repertoire overlap clustering matched CDR3 amino acid sequences but not nucleotide sequences. The public reads were run again by TCRdb, first through fastp at Q25 and then through MiXCR, and only productive beta chains were kept. Rows matching on CDR3 protein sequence are summarized as one entry with the most common DNA and genes. The V and J calls were not made by the authors but by TCRdb's processing. The sample records about 430,000 distinct CDR3 sequences, approximately 38% of which are singletons. Clones ranked in the top ten supply approximately 7.7% of the sample.

The TCR originated in a girl aged 2-9 years with multiple sclerosis. The sequence joins TRBV5-1 to TRBJ2-1; 7 bases in the junction line up with TRBD2. Material: blood. The CDR3 protein: CASSSGLGVAEQFF. The DNA sequence follows: TGCGCCAGCAGCTCCGGACTAGGGGTCGCTGAGCAGTTCTTC. With the portions outside the CDR3 filled from the reference TRBV5-1 and TRBJ2-1 genes, the complete variable region becomes KAGVTQTPRYLIKTRGQQVTLSCSPISGHRSVSWYQQTPGQGLQFLFEYFSETQRNKGNFPGRFSGRQFSNSRSEMNVSTLELGDSALYLCASSSGLGVAEQFFGPGTRLTVL.